This T cell receptor beta chain was retrieved from a study of cytomegalovirus exposure and HLA in healthy donors. Notes on the study in general: Later genetic work tied a missense DCLRE1C variant to beta-chain V and J trimming. Versus the approximately 670-donor mean, an Asian-associated ancestry cluster reportedly showed fewer N-insertions in a later analysis.

As for this clone: Its specificity is not known.

The PCR employed 60 Vbeta primers together with 13 Jbeta primers. Assay: immunoSEQ multiplex PCR; the TCRdb copy retains only in-frame clones and omits some. The table shows fewer than 130,000 clones, with about four fifths occurring only once. Trimming at V came to 7 bases and at J to 4 bases, leaving 13 bases not matched to a gene. This CDR3 comprises 16 residues. CDR1 is MDHEN, CDR2 SYDVKM, per germline. Sequenced material: PBMCs. The sequence derives from a woman aged 55-70 years in good health and CMV-seropositive. This chain links TRBV28 with TRBJ2-7; 10 bases map to TRBD1. In nucleotides, the CDR3 is TGTGCCAGCATCAGTGCCCGGACAGGGGGGACATACGAGCAGTACTTC. It codes for CASISARTGGTYEQYF.